A single sample is the source of the 9 T cell receptor beta chains below, sequenced in a study of shared clonotypes between healthy human individuals. Repertoires were generated with immunoSEQ multiplex PCR, while TCRdb's copy carries only in-frame clones and drops some. The sample holds approximately 1.5 million clones; approximately 98% are singletons and the top ten take approximately 0.45%. The material sequenced was naive CD4+ T cells sorted from blood. Subset in this sample: CD45RA+ positively selected. The origin of the receptors is a man aged 25-45 years in good health.

Of note for this clone: Other DNA variants within this sample encode the same CDR3. The genes are TRBV18 and TRBJ2-3, with D unclear. The CDR3 has 13 amino acids. Trimming removed 0 bases from V and 1 base from J, with 2 bases in between. Per the germline V gene, CDR1 is KGHSH and CDR2 is LQKENI. CDR3 region: CASSPPRTDTQYF. The CDR3 coding sequence is TGTGCCAGCTCACCACCCCGCACAGATACGCAGTATTTT.

The chain carries TRBV29-1 and TRBJ2-3, with 8 bases lining up with TRBD2. V was clipped by 8 bases and J by 5 bases; unmatched bases: 15. CDR3 length: 15 residues. Germline CDR1 is SQVTM and CDR2 is ANQGSEA. CDR3 sequence (DNA): TGCAGCCTGATTGATACGGGAGGGCGGGAAGATACGCAGTATTTT. Protein sequence: CSLIDTGGREDTQYF.

CDR3 amino acids: CASSEALGSYEQYF. The CDR3 DNA follows: TGTGCCAGCAGTGAAGCGCTTGGGTCCTACGAGCAGTACTTC. The chain links TRBV6-1 to TRBJ2-7; D is unresolved. This CDR3 has 14 residues. Germline assignment: CDR1 MNHNS and CDR2 SASEGT. The V end was cut by 0 bases, the J end by 1 base, with 7 bases between.

V gene TRBV28 combines with J gene TRBJ2-2; no reliable D call. There are 12 residues in the CDR3. With 3 bases removed from V and 9 bases from J, the gap between germline ends came to 8 bases. The germline V gene encodes CDR1 MDHEN and CDR2 SYDVKM. Here the CDR3 DNA reads TGTGCCAGCAGTTTTGATGTTTGGGAGCTGTTTTTT. Its translation is CASSFDVWELFF. The full variable domain, completed using reference TRBV28 and TRBJ2-2, is DVKVTQSSRYLVKRTGEKVFLECVQDMDHENMFWYRQDPGLGLRLIYFSYDVKMKEKGDIPEGYSVSREKKERFSLILESASTNQTSMYLCASSFDVWELFFGEGSRLTVL.

This chain connects TRBV9 to TRBJ2-2; possible D gene TRBD1, 5 bases. The CDR3 spans 15 residues. V was shortened by 0 bases and J by 5 bases, with 11 bases between the two germline ends. Germline loops: CDR1 SGDLS, CDR2 YYNGEE. CDR3: CASSVADRRTGELFF. In nucleotides, the CDR3 is TGTGCCAGCAGCGTAGCTGACAGAAGAACCGGGGAGCTGTTTTTT.

On this clone: This CDR3 is also generated by other DNA sequences in the sample. The chain recombines TRBV28 with TRBJ2-7; the match to TRBD1 covers 8 bases. The junction had 8 bases not matched to a gene; V was cut back by 4 bases and J by 3 bases. Germline V gene sequence: CDR1 MDHEN, CDR2 SYDVKM. CDR3 size: 15 residues. The CDR3 region is CASSSPGQGVYEQYF. As DNA, the CDR3 is TGTGCCAGCAGTTCTCCTGGACAGGGTGTCTACGAGCAGTACTTC.

The genes are TRBV7-2 and TRBJ2-5; 12 bases map to TRBD2. The germline V gene encodes CDR1 SGHTA and CDR2 FQGNSA. The junction had 11 bases not matched to a gene; V was cut back by 1 base and J by 5 bases. This CDR3 contains 18 residues. The CDR3 reads CASSLVVLAGGPRETQYF. The CDR3 bases are TGTGCCAGCAGCTTAGTAGTTCTAGCGGGAGGGCCGAGGGAGACCCAGTACTTC. The complete variable domain, with remaining parts taken from reference TRBV7-2 and TRBJ2-5, reads GAGVSQSPSNKVTEKGKDVELRCDPISGHTALYWYRQSLGQGLEFLIYFQGNSAPDKSGLPSDRFSAERTGGSVSTLTIQRTQQEDSAVYLCASSLVVLAGGPRETQYFGPGTRLLVL.

The chain employs TRBV14 and TRBJ2-1; tentatively, D is TRBD1 (6 bases). The V end lost 3 bases, the J end lost 8 bases, and 17 bases lay between the germline ends. Germline assignment: CDR1 SGHDN and CDR2 FVKESK. The CDR3 is 15 residues long. CDR3 sequence: CASSHRKQGIDEQFF. The CDR3 coding sequence is TGTGCCAGCAGCCATCGGAAACAGGGAATAGATGAGCAGTTCTTC.

V usage is TRBV7-3 and J usage is TRBJ2-3; 9 nucleotides line up with TRBD2. V was clipped by 2 bases and J by 2 bases; unmatched bases: 5. The germline CDR1 and CDR2 sequences are SGHTA and FQGTGA. CDR3 length: 16 amino acids. For the CDR3, the DNA is TGTGCCAGCAGCTTAGGAGTAGCGGGAGTCACAGATACGCAGTATTTT. It translates to CASSLGVAGVTDTQYF.